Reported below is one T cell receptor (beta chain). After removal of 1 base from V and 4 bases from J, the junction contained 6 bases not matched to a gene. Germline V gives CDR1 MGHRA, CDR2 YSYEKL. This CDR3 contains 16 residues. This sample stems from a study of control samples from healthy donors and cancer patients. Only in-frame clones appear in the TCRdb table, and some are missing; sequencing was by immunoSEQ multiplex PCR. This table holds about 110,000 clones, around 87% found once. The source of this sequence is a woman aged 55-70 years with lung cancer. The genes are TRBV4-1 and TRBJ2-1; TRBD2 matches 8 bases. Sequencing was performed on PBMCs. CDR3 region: CASSQVRGGRYNEQFF. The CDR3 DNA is TGCGCCAGCAGCCAAGTACGGGGGGGCCGTTACAATGAGCAGTTCTTC.